Listed here is a single T cell receptor (beta chain). Thawed, overnight-rested PBMC were stained with GMM-loaded CD1B tetramer, viability dye and anti-CD3, then sorted. The CD1B tetramers carried C32 glucose monomycolate purified from Rhodococcus equi. CD14-expressing monocytes were removed from PBMC before cryopreservation and sorting. This record comes from a study of T cells in tuberculosis. Looking at the study overall: T cells were selected with CD1B tetramers loaded with glucose monomycolate.

The study, taken as a whole, reports: Some low-affinity tetramer-binding T cells may be absent from this sample.

V lost 0 bases and J 6 bases, leaving 12 bases between the germline ends. The CDR3 is made up of 15 amino acids. Germline assignment: CDR1 LGHNA and CDR2 YNFKEQ. TCRdb's copy holds only in-frame clones and misses some; the assay was immunoSEQ multiplex PCR. The sample lists more than 70,000 clones, approximately 91% seen once, with 1.5% to 2% in the top ten. The chain recombines TRBV4-2 with TRBJ1-5, with D uncertain. What was sequenced was CD1b-GMM tetramer-negative cells sorted from PBMCs. This clonotype was sampled from an adult woman with latent tuberculosis. The CDR3 nucleotides are TGTGCCAGCAGCCAAGATCGGATCGGAGGTCAGCCCCAGCATTTT. Protein: CASSQDRIGGQPQHF.